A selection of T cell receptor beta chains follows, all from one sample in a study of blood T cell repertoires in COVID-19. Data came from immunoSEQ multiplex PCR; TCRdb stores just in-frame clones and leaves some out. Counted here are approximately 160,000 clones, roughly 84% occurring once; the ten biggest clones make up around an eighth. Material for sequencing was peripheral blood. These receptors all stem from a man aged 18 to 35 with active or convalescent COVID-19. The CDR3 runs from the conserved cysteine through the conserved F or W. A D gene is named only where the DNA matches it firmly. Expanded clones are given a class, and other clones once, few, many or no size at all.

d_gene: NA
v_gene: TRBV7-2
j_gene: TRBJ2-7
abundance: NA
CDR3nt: TGTGCCAGCAGCTCTCAATCAGGGATCGGGTTTTACTTC
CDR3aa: CASSSQSGIGFYF

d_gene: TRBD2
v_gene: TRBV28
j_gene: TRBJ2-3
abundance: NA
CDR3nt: TGTGCCAGCAGTTCCGCGGGAGCTAAGTCAGATACGCAGTATTTT
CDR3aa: CASSSAGAKSDTQYF

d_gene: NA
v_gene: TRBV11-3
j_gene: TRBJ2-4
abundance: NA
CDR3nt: TGTGCCAGCAGCTTAGGGTTCGGAGCCAAAAACATTCAGTACTTC
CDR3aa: CASSLGFGAKNIQYF

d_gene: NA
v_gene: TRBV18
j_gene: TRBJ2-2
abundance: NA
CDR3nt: TGTGCCAGCTCCTACAGATCGAACACCGGGGAGCTGTTTTTT
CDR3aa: CASSYRSNTGELFF

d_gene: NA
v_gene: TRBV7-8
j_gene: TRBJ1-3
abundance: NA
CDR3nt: TGTGCCAGCAGCACCTCAAAACAGGGTTCTGGAAACACCATATATTTT
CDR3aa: CASSTSKQGSGNTIYF

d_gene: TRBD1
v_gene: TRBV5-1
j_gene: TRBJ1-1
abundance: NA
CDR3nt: TGCGCCAGCAGCACAAACAGGGGGCCGGTTACTGAAGCTTTCTTT
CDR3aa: CASSTNRGPVTEAFF

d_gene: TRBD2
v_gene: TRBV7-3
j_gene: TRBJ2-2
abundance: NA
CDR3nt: TGTGCCAGCAGCCTCGGACTAGCGGGAGGTACCGGGGAGCTGTTTTTT
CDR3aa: CASSLGLAGGTGELFF

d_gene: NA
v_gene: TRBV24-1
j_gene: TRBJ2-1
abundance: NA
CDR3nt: TGTGCCACCAGTGAGCGGGTAGGGAATGAGCAGTTCTTC
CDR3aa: CATSERVGNEQFF

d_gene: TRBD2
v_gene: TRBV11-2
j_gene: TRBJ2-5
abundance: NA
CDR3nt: TGTGCCAGCAGCCACACCCGGGGTAGCGGGGGGGCCCTGGAGACCCAGTACTTC
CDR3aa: CASSHTRGSGGALETQYF

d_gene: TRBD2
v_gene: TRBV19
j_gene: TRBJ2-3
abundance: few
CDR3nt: TGTGCCAGTAGTGCTAGCGGGGGCTTTGAAGGTACGCAGTATTTT
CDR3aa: CASSASGGFEGTQYF

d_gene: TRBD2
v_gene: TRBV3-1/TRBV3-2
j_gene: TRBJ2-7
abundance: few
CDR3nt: TGTGCCAGCAGCCAAGGACCTAGCGGCCATACGAACTTC
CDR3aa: CASSQGPSGHTNF

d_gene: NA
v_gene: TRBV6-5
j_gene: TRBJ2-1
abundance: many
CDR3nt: TGTGCCAGCAAAGAATACGTAGGAGCCTCTGGGCAGTTCTTC
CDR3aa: CASKEYVGASGQFF

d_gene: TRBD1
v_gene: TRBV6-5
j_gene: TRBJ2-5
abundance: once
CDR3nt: TGTGCCAGCAGTTACCCACAGGGGGAGTTGAAGACCCAGTACTTC
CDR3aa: CASSYPQGELKTQYF

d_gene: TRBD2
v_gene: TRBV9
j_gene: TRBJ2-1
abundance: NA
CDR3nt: TGTGCCAGCAGCGTAAGGCTAGCGGGAGGGCCAAATAACTACAATGAGCAGTTCTTC
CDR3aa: CASSVRLAGGPNNYNEQFF

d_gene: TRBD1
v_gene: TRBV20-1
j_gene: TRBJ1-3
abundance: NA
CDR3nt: TGCAGTGCTAGTAAGACAGGGGACACCATATATTTT
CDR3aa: CSASKTGDTIYF